The sequence of this TCR beta chain was determined in a study of cytomegalovirus exposure and HLA in healthy donors (dated by TCRdb to 2017 to 2019). Some background on the complete study: The 666 repertoires of the first cohort and the 95 to 150 validation repertoires were produced on the same platform, according to a later analysis. The study was designed to test whether signatures of past pathogen exposure could be identified by cataloging public T cell receptors. In addition to the first cohort of 666 subjects, a separate validation cohort of approximately 130 different subjects was used. To predict cytomegalovirus infection status, the study brought together high-throughput TCR immunosequencing, statistical association of individual TCRs with disease status, and machine learning.

Broader findings and caveats from the paper: Most TCR sequences were seen in very few donors, while some public TCRs were found in many individuals. Of the cluster scores, roughly 95% were above 0 in a later analysis, which found that TCRs clustered in the first cohort also tended to co-occur in the 120 or so validation repertoires. A total of roughly 160 TCR beta chains were listed by the study as associated with cytomegalovirus. The authors suggested that the approach could potentially be generalized to other disease states and immunological phenotypes. Cytomegalovirus status was reported to be diagnosed by the classifier with high specificity and sensitivity in both the original and validation cohorts. A few of the identified cytomegalovirus-associated TCR beta chains were confirmed in vitro to be specific for cytomegalovirus antigens. All 130 or so repertoires were used to score co-occurrence in the validation cohort in a later analysis, because that analysis had no HLA typing for the cohort.

Library preparation employed the immunoSEQ multiplex PCR assay. As for the authors' bioinformatics: A statistical classification framework was built to diagnose cytomegalovirus status from the catalog of TCR beta chain sequences. Imported from immuneACCESS, the table was reduced by TCRdb to in-frame sequences with V and J called. These copies leave out some clones; in studies compared against another copy, an unresolved V gene accounts for under half, and the cause of the remainder is not known. V and J calls and clone size are as listed in that table; D and trimming were resolved from the DNA. Present in this sample are approximately 60,000 clones, roughly 93% of which were seen just once. Together, the top ten hold about 5.8% of the sample. Concerning this clone itself: No cognate antigen has been identified for it. Base quality data are lacking; no much larger clone is found one base away.

Including cysteine and phenylalanine, the CDR3 has 13 amino acids. Just CDR3 DNA is preserved here, 39 bases in frame from base 1. V is reduced by 3 bases and J by 5 bases, leaving a spacing of 10 bases between them. Sequences MNHNY (CDR1) and SVGAGI (CDR2) are obtained from the germline V gene (reference sequence). Separate from the approximately 670-subject first cohort, the validation cohort of 90 to 150 subjects was the group to which the donors belonged. Sequenced: PBMCs. This receptor was identified in a woman younger than 30 in good health and CMV-seronegative. Recombination connected TRBV6-6 to TRBJ2-5; no D gene is confidently identified. The CDR3 amino acid sequence is: CASSYIEVETQYF. The base sequence is TGTGCCAGCAGTTATATTGAGGTTGAGACCCAGTACTTC.